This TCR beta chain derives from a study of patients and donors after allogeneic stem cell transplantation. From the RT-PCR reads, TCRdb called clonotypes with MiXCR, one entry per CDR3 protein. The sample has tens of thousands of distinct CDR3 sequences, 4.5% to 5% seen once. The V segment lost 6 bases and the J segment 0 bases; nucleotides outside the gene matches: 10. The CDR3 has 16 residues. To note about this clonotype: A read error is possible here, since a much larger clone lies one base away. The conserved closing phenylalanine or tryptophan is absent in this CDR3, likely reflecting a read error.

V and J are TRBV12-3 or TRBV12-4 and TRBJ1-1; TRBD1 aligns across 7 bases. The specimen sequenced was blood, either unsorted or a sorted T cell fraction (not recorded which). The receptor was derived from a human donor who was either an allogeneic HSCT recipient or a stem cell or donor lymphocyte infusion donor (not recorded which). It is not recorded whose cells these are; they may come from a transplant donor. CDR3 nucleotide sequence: TGTGCCAGCAGCCGACAGGGACGAACCATGAACACTGAAGCTTTCGTT. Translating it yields CASSRQGRTMNTEAFV.